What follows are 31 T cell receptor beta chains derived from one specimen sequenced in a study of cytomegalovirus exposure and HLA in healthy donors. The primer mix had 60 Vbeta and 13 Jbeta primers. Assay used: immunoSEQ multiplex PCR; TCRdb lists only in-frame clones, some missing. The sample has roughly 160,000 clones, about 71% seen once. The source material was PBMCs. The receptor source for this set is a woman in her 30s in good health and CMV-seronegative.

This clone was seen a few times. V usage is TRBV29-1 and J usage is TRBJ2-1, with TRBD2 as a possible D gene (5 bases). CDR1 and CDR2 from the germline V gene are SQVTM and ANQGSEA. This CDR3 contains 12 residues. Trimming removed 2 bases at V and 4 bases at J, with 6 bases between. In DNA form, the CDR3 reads TGCAGCGTTGAACCGGGGTACAATGAGCAGTTCTTC. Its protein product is CSVEPGYNEQFF.

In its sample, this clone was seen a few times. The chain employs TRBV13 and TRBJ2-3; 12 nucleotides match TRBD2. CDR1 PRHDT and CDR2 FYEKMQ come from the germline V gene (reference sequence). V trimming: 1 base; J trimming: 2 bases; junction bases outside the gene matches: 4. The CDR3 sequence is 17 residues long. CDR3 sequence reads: CASSLVTSGGSTDTQYF. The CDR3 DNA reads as TGTGCCAGCAGCTTAGTCACTAGCGGGGGGTCCACAGATACGCAGTATTTT.

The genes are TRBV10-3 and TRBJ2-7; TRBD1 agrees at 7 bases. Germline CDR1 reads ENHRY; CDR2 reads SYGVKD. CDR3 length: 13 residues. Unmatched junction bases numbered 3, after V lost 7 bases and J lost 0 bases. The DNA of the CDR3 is TGTGCCATCAAGGGGGACAGCTCCTACGAGCAGTACTTC. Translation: CAIKGDSSYEQYF.

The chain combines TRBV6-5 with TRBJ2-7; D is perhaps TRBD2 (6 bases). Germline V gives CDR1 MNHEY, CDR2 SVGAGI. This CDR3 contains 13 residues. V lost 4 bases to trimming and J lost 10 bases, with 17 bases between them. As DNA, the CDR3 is TGTGCCAGCAGTTGGGGCGGTAGCGGCTTACAGTACTTC. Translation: CASSWGGSGLQYF.

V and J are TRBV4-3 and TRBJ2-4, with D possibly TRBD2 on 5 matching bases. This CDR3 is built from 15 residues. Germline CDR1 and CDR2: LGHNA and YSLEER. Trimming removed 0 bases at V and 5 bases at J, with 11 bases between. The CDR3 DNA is TGCGCCAGCAGCCAAGAGAGAAGAGGGCAAAACATTCAGTACTTC. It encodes CASSQERRGQNIQYF.

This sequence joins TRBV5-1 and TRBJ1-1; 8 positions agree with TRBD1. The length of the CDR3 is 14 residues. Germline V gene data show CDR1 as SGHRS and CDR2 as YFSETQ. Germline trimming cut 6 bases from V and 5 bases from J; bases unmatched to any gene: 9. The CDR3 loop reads CASNPSTGGTEAFF. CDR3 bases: TGCGCCAGCAACCCCTCAACAGGGGGGACTGAAGCTTTCTTT.

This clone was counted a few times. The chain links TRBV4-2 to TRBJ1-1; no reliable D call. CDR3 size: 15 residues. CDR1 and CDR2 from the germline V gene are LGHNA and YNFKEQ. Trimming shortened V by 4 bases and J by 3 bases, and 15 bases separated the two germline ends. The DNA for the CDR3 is TGTGCCAGCAGCCCAGAAGATGGAGGGTACACTGAAGCTTTCTTT. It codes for CASSPEDGGYTEAFF.

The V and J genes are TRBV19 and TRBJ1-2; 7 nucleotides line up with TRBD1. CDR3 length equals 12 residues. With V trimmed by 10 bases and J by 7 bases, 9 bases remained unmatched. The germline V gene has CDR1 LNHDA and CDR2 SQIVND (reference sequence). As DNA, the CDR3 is TGTGCCACCTCGACAGGGCCTGGTGGCTACACCTTC. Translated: CATSTGPGGYTF.

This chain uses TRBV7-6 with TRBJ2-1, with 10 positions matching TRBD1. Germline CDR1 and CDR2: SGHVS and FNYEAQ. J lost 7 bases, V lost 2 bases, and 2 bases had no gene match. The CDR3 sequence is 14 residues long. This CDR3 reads CASSLRDRGNEQFF. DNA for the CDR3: TGTGCCAGCAGCTTAAGGGACAGGGGAAATGAGCAGTTCTTC.

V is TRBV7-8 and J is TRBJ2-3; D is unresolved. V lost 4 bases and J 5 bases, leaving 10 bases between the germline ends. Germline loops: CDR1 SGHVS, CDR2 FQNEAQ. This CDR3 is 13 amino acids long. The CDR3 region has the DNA TGTGCCAGCAGCTCCGCATACAAAGATACGCAGTATTTT. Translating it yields CASSSAYKDTQYF.

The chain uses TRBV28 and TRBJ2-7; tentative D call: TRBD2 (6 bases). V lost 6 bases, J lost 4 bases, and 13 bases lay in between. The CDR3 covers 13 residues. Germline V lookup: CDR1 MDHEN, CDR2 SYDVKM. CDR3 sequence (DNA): TGTGCCAGCAGCCGCTCGGGAGAGTACGAGCAGTACTTC. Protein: CASSRSGEYEQYF.

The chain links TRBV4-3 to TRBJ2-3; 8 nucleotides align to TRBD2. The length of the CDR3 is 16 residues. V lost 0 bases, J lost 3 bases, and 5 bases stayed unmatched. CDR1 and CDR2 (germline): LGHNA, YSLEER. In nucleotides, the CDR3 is TGCGCCAGCAGCCAAGACCTCGGGGGGGCGACAGATACGCAGTATTTT. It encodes CASSQDLGGATDTQYF.

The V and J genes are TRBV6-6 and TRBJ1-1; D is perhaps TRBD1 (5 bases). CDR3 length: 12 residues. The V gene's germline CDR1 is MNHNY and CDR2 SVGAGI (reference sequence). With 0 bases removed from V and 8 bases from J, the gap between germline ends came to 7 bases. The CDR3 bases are TGTGCCAGCAGTTACTCTCAGGGAGAAGCTTTCTTT. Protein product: CASSYSQGEAFF.

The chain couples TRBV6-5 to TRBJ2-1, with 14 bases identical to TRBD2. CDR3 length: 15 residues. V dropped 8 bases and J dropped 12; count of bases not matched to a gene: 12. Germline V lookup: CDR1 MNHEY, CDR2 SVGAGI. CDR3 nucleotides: TGTGCCAGCCGACCCTCTTGGACTAGCGGGAGGTGGCAGTTCTTC. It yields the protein CASRPSWTSGRWQFF.

The CDR3 region is CAWGQGETQYF. The CDR3 DNA sequence: TGTGCCTGGGGCCAGGGAGAGACCCAGTACTTC. The J gene is TRBJ2-5, the V gene TRBV30; D is possibly TRBD1 (5 bases). Germline V gives CDR1 GTSNPN, CDR2 SVGIG (reference sequence). V was clipped by 5 bases and J by 4 bases, with 8 bases between them. CDR3 length equals 11 residues.

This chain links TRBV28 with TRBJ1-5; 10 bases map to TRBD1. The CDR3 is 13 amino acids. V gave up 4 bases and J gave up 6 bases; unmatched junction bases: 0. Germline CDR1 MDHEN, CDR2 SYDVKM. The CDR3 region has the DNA TGTGCCAGCAGTTGGGACAGGGGTCAGCCCCAGCATTTT. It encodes CASSWDRGQPQHF. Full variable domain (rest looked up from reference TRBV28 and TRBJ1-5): DVKVTQSSRYLVKRTGEKVFLECVQDMDHENMFWYRQDPGLGLRLIYFSYDVKMKEKGDIPEGYSVSREKKERFSLILESASTNQTSMYLCASSWDRGQPQHFGDGTRLSIL.

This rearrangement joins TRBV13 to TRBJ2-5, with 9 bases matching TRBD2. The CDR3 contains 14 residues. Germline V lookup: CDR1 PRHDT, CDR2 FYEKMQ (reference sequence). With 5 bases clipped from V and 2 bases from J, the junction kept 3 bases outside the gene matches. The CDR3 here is CASSLLAGQETQYF. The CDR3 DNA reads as TGTGCCAGCAGCCTGCTAGCGGGGCAAGAGACCCAGTACTTC.

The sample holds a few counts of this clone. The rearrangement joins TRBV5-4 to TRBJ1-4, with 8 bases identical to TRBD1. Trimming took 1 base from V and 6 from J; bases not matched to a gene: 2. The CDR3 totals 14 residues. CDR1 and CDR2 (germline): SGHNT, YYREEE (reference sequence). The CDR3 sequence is CASSLQTGDEKLFF. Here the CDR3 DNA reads TGTGCCAGCAGCTTGCAGACAGGGGATGAAAAACTGTTTTTT.

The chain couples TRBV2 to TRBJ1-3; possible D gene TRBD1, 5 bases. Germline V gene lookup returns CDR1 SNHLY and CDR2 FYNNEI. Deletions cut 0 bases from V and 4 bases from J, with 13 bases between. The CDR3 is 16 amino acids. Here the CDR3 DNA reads TGTGCCAGCAGTGAAGCTTGGACCTCAGGGGGAAACACCATATATTTT. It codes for CASSEAWTSGGNTIYF.

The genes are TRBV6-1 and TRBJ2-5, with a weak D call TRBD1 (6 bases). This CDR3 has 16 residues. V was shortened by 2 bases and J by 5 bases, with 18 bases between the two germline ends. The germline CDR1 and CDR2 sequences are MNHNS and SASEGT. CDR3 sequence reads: CASSEIRGHFRETQYF. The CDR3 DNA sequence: TGTGCCAGCAGTGAAATCAGGGGACACTTTCGGGAGACCCAGTACTTC.

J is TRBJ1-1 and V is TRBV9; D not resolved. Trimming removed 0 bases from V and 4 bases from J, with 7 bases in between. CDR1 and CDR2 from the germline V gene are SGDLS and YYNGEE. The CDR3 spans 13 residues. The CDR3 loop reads CASSVGGSTEAFF. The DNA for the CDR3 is TGTGCCAGCAGCGTAGGAGGGAGCACTGAAGCTTTCTTT.

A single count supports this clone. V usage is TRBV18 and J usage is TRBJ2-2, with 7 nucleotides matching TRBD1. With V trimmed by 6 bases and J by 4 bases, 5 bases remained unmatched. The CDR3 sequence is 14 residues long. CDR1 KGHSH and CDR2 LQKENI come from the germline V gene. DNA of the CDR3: TGTGCCAGCTCTAGGGACAGAAGCACCGGGGAGCTGTTTTTT. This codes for CASSRDRSTGELFF.

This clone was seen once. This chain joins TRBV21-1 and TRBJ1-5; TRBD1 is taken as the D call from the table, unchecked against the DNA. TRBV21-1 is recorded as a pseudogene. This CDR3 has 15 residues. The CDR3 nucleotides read TGTGCCAGCAGCAATAGACAGAATAGCAATCAGCCCCAGCATTTT. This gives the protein CASSNRQNSNQPQHF.

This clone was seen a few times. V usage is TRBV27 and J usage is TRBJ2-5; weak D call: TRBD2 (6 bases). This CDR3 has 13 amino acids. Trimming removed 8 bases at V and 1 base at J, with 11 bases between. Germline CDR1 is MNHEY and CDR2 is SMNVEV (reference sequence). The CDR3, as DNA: TGTGCCAGCGGGAGGCGGGTCCAAGAGACCCAGTACTTC. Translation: CASGRRVQETQYF.

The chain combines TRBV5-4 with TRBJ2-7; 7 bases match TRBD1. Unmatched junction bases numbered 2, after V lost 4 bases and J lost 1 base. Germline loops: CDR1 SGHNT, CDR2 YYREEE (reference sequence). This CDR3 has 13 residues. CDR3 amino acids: CASSRTGSYEQYF. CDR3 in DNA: TGTGCCAGCAGCCGGACAGGATCCTACGAGCAGTACTTC.

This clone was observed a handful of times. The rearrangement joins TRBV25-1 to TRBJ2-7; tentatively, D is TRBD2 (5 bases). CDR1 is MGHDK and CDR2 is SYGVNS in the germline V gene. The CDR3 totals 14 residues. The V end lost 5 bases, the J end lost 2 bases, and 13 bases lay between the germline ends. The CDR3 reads CASSNLDGTYEQYF. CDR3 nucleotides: TGTGCCAGCAGTAATCTGGACGGGACCTACGAGCAGTACTTC.

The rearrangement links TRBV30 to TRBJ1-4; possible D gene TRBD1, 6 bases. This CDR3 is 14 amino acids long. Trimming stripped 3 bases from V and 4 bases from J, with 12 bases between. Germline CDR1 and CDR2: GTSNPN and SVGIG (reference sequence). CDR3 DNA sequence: TGTGCCTGGAGCCTGGACAGCTATAATGAAAAACTGTTTTTT. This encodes CAWSLDSYNEKLFF. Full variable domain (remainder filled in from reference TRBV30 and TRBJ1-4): SQTIHQWPATLVQPVGSPLSLECTVEGTSNPNLYWYRQAAGRGLQLLFYSVGIGQISSEVPQNLSASRPQDRQFILSSKKLLLSDSGFYLCAWSLDSYNEKLFFGSGTQLSVL.

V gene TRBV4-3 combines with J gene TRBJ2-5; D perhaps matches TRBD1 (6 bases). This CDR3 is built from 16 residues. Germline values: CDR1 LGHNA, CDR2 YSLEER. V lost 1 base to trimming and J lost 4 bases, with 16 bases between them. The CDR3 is CASSQGDGWGRETQYF. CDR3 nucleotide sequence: TGCGCCAGCAGCCAAGGGGATGGATGGGGGCGAGAGACCCAGTACTTC.

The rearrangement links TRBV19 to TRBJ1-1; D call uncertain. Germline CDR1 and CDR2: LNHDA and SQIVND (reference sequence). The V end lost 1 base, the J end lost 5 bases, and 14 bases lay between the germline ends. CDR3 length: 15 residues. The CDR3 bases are TGTGCCAGTAGTATAGGTCCGACGACTTTGACTGAAGCTTTCTTT. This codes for CASSIGPTTLTEAFF.

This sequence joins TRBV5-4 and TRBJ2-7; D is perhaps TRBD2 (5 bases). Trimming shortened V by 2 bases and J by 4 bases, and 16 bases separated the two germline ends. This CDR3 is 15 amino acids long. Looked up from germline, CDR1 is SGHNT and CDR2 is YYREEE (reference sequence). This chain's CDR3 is CASSFLGGEIYEQYF. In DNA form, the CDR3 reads TGTGCCAGCAGCTTCTTAGGAGGCGAAATTTACGAGCAGTACTTC.

CDR3: CASVQQETQYF. The CDR3 region has the DNA TGTGCCAGTGTACAGCAAGAGACCCAGTACTTC. The chain couples TRBV28 to TRBJ2-5; D unclear. The germline gives CDR1 MDHEN, CDR2 SYDVKM. This CDR3 has 11 residues. V was trimmed by 9 bases and J by 2 bases, leaving 7 bases between them.